This T cell receptor (beta chain) originates from a study of regulatory T cells in long-lasting Graves disease. Study background: Antithyroid drugs had been taken by newly diagnosed Graves' patients for under 3 months.

This clonotype has a count of ten or more. This CDR3 comprises 14 residues. Unmatched junction bases numbered 3, after V lost 1 base and J lost 3 bases. Germline loops: CDR1 GTSNPN, CDR2 SVGIG (reference sequence). As for time point: newly diagnosed GD, antithyroid drugs for less than 3 months. With RNA extracted from PBMCs as input, the TCR library was made. Building of the TCR beta libraries involved iRepertoire HTBI primers and Arm-PCR of CDR3 regions. Using its own MiXCR run on the multiplex PCR reads, TCRdb lists one record per CDR3 protein. The sample consists of 400,000 to 500,000 distinct CDR3 sequences, around 14% of them appearing once. The data were also submitted as part of a second study, on T cells in Graves' hyperthyroidism and ophthalmopathy.

The J gene is TRBJ1-2, the V gene TRBV30, with TRBD1 identical over 9 bases. The clonotype comes from a woman aged 25 to 39 with Graves disease. The sequencing here drew on peripheral blood mononuclear cells (PBMCs), taken at new diagnosis, from a patient treated with antithyroid drugs. This CDR3 is CAWSGRDRDYGYTF. The CDR3 coding sequence is TGTGCCTGGAGTGGTAGGGACAGGGACTATGGCTACACCTTC.